What follows is one T cell receptor (beta chain) and its context. Authors' methods: It was from reference gene primer amplification that nucleated cell counts were estimated. TCRdb keeps only in-frame clones here, not all; method: immunoSEQ multiplex PCR. The V and J calls and clone size come from that table; D and trimming were worked out from the DNA. The table records fewer than 150,000 clones, 70% to 90% of them present only once. These data are taken from a study of blood T cell repertoires in COVID-19. Looking at the study overall: Sites across the United States, Italy and Spain contributed samples from acute and convalescent COVID-19. T cells, B-cell-depleted T cells, or PBMCs supplied cDNA or gDNA.

The germline V gene encodes CDR1 LGHDT and CDR2 YNNKEL (reference sequence). This CDR3 has 15 residues. J was trimmed by 10 bases and V by 1 base; bases with no gene match: 7. This TCR was sampled from a woman in her fifties or sixties with acute or convalescent COVID-19. Material for sequencing was peripheral blood. The V gene is TRBV3-1 (or the pseudogene TRBV3-2), the J gene TRBJ1-3; TRBD1 matches at 10 bases. CDR3 sequence reads: CASSQAGTGEFTIYF. The CDR3 DNA follows: TGTGCCAGCAGCCAAGCCGGGACAGGGGAGTTTACCATATATTTT.